One sample yielded the 25 T cell receptor beta chains listed below, sequenced in a study of T cells in Graves' hyperthyroidism and ophthalmopathy. Using RNA transcripts as the source, TCR beta CDR3 regions were amplified. HTBI primers were employed in a first-round RT-PCR of the TCR CDR3. TCRdb re-analysed the multiplex PCR reads in MiXCR, keeping a single row per CDR3 protein. This table holds approximately 480,000 distinct CDR3 sequences, roughly 20% found once. Material for sequencing was blood. Source of these receptors: a man aged 18-30 years with Graves' hyperthyroidism.

This clonotype was counted a few times. In nucleotides, the CDR3 is TGTGCCACGGATCGGGGACAGGGATCCTACGAGCAGTACTTC. Amino acids: CATDRGQGSYEQYF. The V call is TRBV6-2 or TRBV6-3, the J call TRBJ2-7; 9 bases agree with TRBD1. With 10 bases clipped from V and 1 base from J, the junction kept 8 bases outside the gene matches. From germline, CDR1 is MNHEY and CDR2 SVGEGT. The CDR3 runs 14 residues.

This clonotype was observed a few times. The rearrangement links TRBV5-1 to TRBJ2-6; no definite D call. This CDR3 is 13 amino acids long. Trimming left V 3 bases short and J 4 bases short, with 5 bases between. Germline V CDR1 and CDR2: SGHRS, YFSETQ. CDR3 coding DNA: TGCGCCAGCAGCTCCGTCGGGGCCAACGTCCTGACTTTC. This encodes CASSSVGANVLTF.

This clonotype was seen ten or more times. The chain carries TRBV28 and TRBJ1-5; D is perhaps TRBD1 (6 bases). Trimming removed 6 bases from V and 3 bases from J, with 12 bases in between. Germline CDR1 is MDHEN and CDR2 is SYDVKM. CDR3 length: 14 residues. The DNA for the CDR3 is TGTGCCAGCAGCCTTACAGGGCCCAATCAGCCCCAGCATTTT. It specifies CASSLTGPNQPQHF.

In its sample, this clonotype was seen many times. The chain uses TRBV7-7 and TRBJ2-7, with a weak D call TRBD1 (6 bases). The germline V gene has CDR1 SSHAT and CDR2 FNYEAQ (reference sequence). The CDR3 covers 13 residues. V was cut by 5 bases and J by 7 bases, with 15 bases left in between. The CDR3 DNA is TGTGCCAGCAGCCCGGGACACGGCTTAGAGCAGTACTTC. Its translation: CASSPGHGLEQYF.

This clonotype was seen a few times. The chain couples TRBV3-1 to TRBJ2-5; D ambiguous. The CDR3 sequence is 13 residues long. The V gene's germline CDR1 is LGHDT and CDR2 YNNKEL (reference sequence). Trimming pared 0 bases from V and 5 bases from J, leaving 7 bases between. The CDR3 here is CASSQELWETQYF. CDR3 sequence (DNA): TGTGCCAGCAGCCAAGAGCTCTGGGAGACCCAGTACTTC.

The chain recombines TRBV12-5 with TRBJ1-2; no definite D call. Germline lookup yields CDR1 LGHNT and CDR2 FRNRAP. The CDR3 extends over 15 amino acids. The V gene lost 3 bases and the J gene lost 3 bases, with 14 bases spanning the gap. CDR3 in amino acids: CASGFFGAADYGYTF. The DNA for the CDR3 is TGTGCTAGTGGTTTCTTCGGTGCGGCAGACTATGGCTACACCTTC. The variable domain in full, completed from reference TRBV12-5 and TRBJ1-2, reads DARVTQTPRHKVTEMGQEVTMRCQPILGHNTVFWYRQTMMQGLELLAYFRNRAPLDDSGMPKDRFSAEMPDATLATLKIQPSEPRDSAVYFCASGFFGAADYGYTFGSGTRLTVV.

The sample holds many counts of this clonotype. V usage is TRBV19 and J usage is TRBJ1-1; D is possibly TRBD1 (6 bases). The CDR3 contains 14 residues. V shed 5 bases and J shed 4 bases, with 14 bases lying between them. From germline, CDR1 is LNHDA and CDR2 SQIVND (reference sequence). The CDR3 nucleotides are TGTGCCAGTAGTGAACAGGGTAGGTTCACTGAAGCTTTCTTT. Amino acid sequence: CASSEQGRFTEAFF.

The sample holds many counts of this clonotype. The V gene is TRBV13, the J gene TRBJ2-7; 7 nucleotides match TRBD1. The germline V gene encodes CDR1 PRHDT and CDR2 FYEKMQ (reference sequence). V gave up 4 bases and J gave up 6 bases; unmatched junction bases: 9. The CDR3 is 14 amino acids. The CDR3 region has the DNA TGTGCCAGCAGCTCAGGGGCAGGGGGATTCGAGCAGTACTTC. This encodes CASSSGAGGFEQYF.

This clonotype was recorded many times. The chain carries TRBV28 and TRBJ2-5, with TRBD1 identical over 8 bases. The V and J ends lost 5 bases and 4 bases, in that order; junction bases with no gene match: 12. Germline V gene data show CDR1 as MDHEN and CDR2 as SYDVKM. The CDR3 sequence is 16 residues long. The CDR3 DNA follows: TGTGCCAGCAGTCCTTGGGGACAGGCCGGGGCAGAGACCCAGTACTTC. This gives the protein CASSPWGQAGAETQYF.

This clonotype was observed many times. The CDR3 coding sequence is TGTGCCAGCAGCTATGACCGGGACAGGGTAGGGGAGACCCAGTACTTC. Its protein product is CASSYDRDRVGETQYF. The rearrangement uses TRBV6-5 and TRBJ2-5, with 9 bases lining up with TRBD1. CDR3 size: 16 residues. Germline loops: CDR1 MNHEY, CDR2 SVGAGI. V shed 6 bases, J shed 5 bases, and the junction held 13 bases outside the gene matches.

This clonotype appeared a single time. The V and J genes are TRBV6-2 or TRBV6-3 and TRBJ1-1, with TRBD1 matching 7 bases. V lost 5 bases to trimming and J lost 5 bases; unmatched junction nucleotides: 8. The CDR3 is 14 amino acids. Germline CDR1 reads MNHEY; CDR2 reads SVGEGT. CDR3 DNA sequence: TGTGCCAGCAGTAGACGACAGGGAGAGACTGAAGCTTTCTTT. As protein: CASSRRQGETEAFF.

V and J are TRBV6-1 and TRBJ1-2, with D tentatively TRBD1 (6 bases). Germline CDR1 reads MNHNS; CDR2 reads SASEGT. V dropped 6 bases and J dropped 11 bases, with 22 bases sitting between them. The CDR3 covers 14 residues. CDR3 sequence: CASSEDMGLRGYTF. The DNA of the CDR3 is TGTGCCAGCAGCGAGGACATGGGCTTGAGGGGGTACACCTTC.

This clonotype appeared many times. This rearrangement joins TRBV2 to TRBJ2-4, with 8 bases fitting TRBD1. In germline, CDR1 is SNHLY, CDR2 FYNNEI. Losses at the gene ends were 7 bases for V and 0 bases for J; bases not matched to a gene: 11. The CDR3 extends over 17 amino acids. The CDR3 reads CASMGTGLLLAKNIQYF. The CDR3 DNA is TGTGCCAGCATGGGGACAGGTCTTCTTTTAGCCAAAAACATTCAGTACTTC.

This clonotype was detected ten times or more. The rearrangement joins TRBV2 to TRBJ2-7; no clear D gene. V lost 4 bases and J 0 bases, leaving 10 bases between the germline ends. CDR1 is SNHLY and CDR2 is FYNNEI in the germline V gene. The CDR3 contains 14 residues. CDR3 loop: CASSAYGFSYEQYF. CDR3 in DNA: TGTGCCAGCAGTGCGTACGGATTCTCCTACGAGCAGTACTTC.

This chain joins TRBV6-5 and TRBJ2-5; 9 positions agree with TRBD1. Germline assignment: CDR1 MNHEY and CDR2 SVGAGI. V shed 6 bases and J 3 bases; nucleotides not matched to a gene: 11. CDR3 length: 16 amino acids. CDR3 in DNA: TGTGCCAGCAGCTACCTTCCGGGACAGGGTAAAGAGACCCAGTACTTC. This encodes CASSYLPGQGKETQYF.

This clonotype has a count of ten or more. The chain links TRBV7-2 to TRBJ2-7; no definite D call. V dropped 0 bases and J dropped 0 bases, with 6 bases sitting between them. Germline V gene data show CDR1 as SGHTA and CDR2 as FQGNSA. This CDR3 has 14 amino acids. The CDR3 region has the DNA TGTGCCAGCAGCTTAGCAGGGCTCTCCTACGAGCAGTACTTC. This encodes CASSLAGLSYEQYF.

This clonotype was seen a handful of times. The rearrangement uses TRBV7-9 and TRBJ1-1, with D unclear. Germline lookup yields CDR1 SEHNR and CDR2 FQNEAQ (reference sequence). This CDR3 region has 14 residues. Trimming took 1 base from V and 3 from J, leaving 9 bases between them. The CDR3: CASSLVDEDTEAFF. DNA of the CDR3: TGTGCCAGCAGCTTAGTGGACGAAGACACTGAAGCTTTCTTT.

This clonotype has at least ten counts. The chain carries TRBV20-1 and TRBJ2-5; tentatively, D is TRBD2 (5 bases). The CDR3 is 16 residues long. In germline, CDR1 is DFQATT, CDR2 SNEGSKA (reference sequence). V lost 4 bases and J 5 bases, leaving 23 bases between the germline ends. The CDR3 here is CSATSEDGLSTETQYF. As DNA, the CDR3 is TGCAGTGCTACCTCGGAGGATGGACTCTCAACGGAGACCCAGTACTTC.

This clonotype was observed many times. At one end the junction does not follow the germline gene, possibly because of a read error. The chain combines TRBV6-2 or TRBV6-3 with TRBJ1-2; D unresolved. CDR1 and CDR2 from the germline V gene are MNHEY and SVGEGT. This CDR3 comprises 18 residues. The CDR3 is CASSYSPGRGLIGYGHTF. DNA of the CDR3: TGTGCCAGCAGTTACTCACCCGGCCGAGGGCTTATCGGCTATGGCCACACCTTC.

The rearrangement links TRBV30 to TRBJ2-7, with 12 bases that match TRBD1. Looked up from germline, CDR1 is GTSNPN and CDR2 is SVGIG (reference sequence). Losses at the gene ends were 2 bases for V and 6 bases for J; bases not matched to a gene: 5. The length of the CDR3 is 14 residues. CDR3 region: CAWSKGQGAVEQYF. The CDR3 DNA follows: TGTGCCTGGAGTAAGGGACAGGGGGCGGTCGAGCAGTACTTC.

Many counts were recorded for this clonotype. This rearrangement joins TRBV6-5 to TRBJ1-1; 8 nucleotides match TRBD1. The CDR3 has 16 amino acids. The germline V gene has CDR1 MNHEY and CDR2 SVGAGI. V lost 5 bases, J lost 3 bases, and 11 bases stayed unmatched. The CDR3 region is CASSNPDRGRDTEAFF. The CDR3 DNA follows: TGTGCCAGCAGTAACCCCGACAGGGGAAGGGACACTGAAGCTTTCTTT.

The rearrangement joins TRBV6-2 or TRBV6-3 to TRBJ2-2, with TRBD2 matching 8 bases. This CDR3 has 17 residues. Germline V CDR1 and CDR2: MNHEY, SVGEGT. V shed 3 bases and J 5 bases; nucleotides not matched to a gene: 11. CDR3 loop: CASSYTLGLGDTGELFF. As DNA, the CDR3 is TGTGCCAGCAGTTATACTTTGGGACTAGGAGATACCGGGGAGCTGTTTTTT.

The CDR3 region has the DNA TGTGCCAGCAGCGTAGGAGGGGAGGGAGCTGAAGCTTTCTTT. This sequence encodes CASSVGGEGAEAFF. V is TRBV9 and J is TRBJ1-1; tentatively, D is TRBD1 (5 bases). Trimming took 0 bases from V and 6 from J, leaving 12 bases between them. The germline CDR1 and CDR2 sequences are SGDLS and YYNGEE. The CDR3 extends over 14 amino acids. The whole variable domain, remainder taken from reference TRBV9 and TRBJ1-1, is DSGVTQTPKHLITATGQRVTLRCSPRSGDLSVYWYQQSLDQGLQFLIQYYNGEERAKGNILERFSAQQFPDLHSELNLSSLELGDSALYFCASSVGGEGAEAFFGQGTRLTVV.

This clonotype came up many times. The chain combines TRBV27 with TRBJ2-2, with TRBD2 matching 10 bases. Germline CDR1 is MNHEY and CDR2 is SMNVEV (reference sequence). The CDR3 runs 17 residues. V shed 6 bases, J shed 2 bases, and the junction held 9 bases outside the gene matches. The CDR3 DNA reads as TGTGCCAGCAGCCGGCTCCCTAGCGGGGGAAACACCGGGGAGCTGTTTTTT. It translates to CASSRLPSGGNTGELFF.

This clonotype was observed once. The rearrangement links TRBV7-3 to TRBJ1-1; TRBD1 agrees at 7 bases. Trimming removed 2 bases from V and 8 bases from J; junction bases left unmatched: 8. This CDR3 spans 14 amino acids. In germline, CDR1 is SGHTA, CDR2 FQGTGA. The CDR3: CASSLAGGFGEAFF. The CDR3 DNA follows: TGTGCCAGCAGCTTAGCAGGGGGGTTCGGGGAAGCTTTCTTT. The entire variable domain, with the rest obtained from reference TRBV7-3 and TRBJ1-1, is as follows: GAGVSQTPSNKVTEKGKYVELRCDPISGHTALYWYRQSLGQGPEFLIYFQGTGAADDSGLPNDRFFAVRPEGSVSTLKIQRTERGDSAVYLCASSLAGGFGEAFFGQGTRLTVV.